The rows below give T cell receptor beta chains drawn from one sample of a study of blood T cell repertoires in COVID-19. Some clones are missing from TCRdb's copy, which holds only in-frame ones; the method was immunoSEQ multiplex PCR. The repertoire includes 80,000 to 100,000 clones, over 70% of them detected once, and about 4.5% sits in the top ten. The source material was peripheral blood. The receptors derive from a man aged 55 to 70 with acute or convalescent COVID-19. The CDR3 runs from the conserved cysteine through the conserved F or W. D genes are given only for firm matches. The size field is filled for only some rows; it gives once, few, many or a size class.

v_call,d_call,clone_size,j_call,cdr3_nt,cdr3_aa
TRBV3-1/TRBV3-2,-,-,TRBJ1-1,TGTGCCAGCAGCCAAGATGGGTCGACAGGTGTGAACACTGAAGCTTTCTTT,CASSQDGSTGVNTEAFF
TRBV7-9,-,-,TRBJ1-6,TGTGCCAGCAGCTTAGAGTCGGGGAATTCACCCCTCCACTTT,CASSLESGNSPLHF
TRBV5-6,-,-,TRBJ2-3,TGTGCCAGCAGCTTGCCTACAGGGACGGATACGCAGTATTTT,CASSLPTGTDTQYF
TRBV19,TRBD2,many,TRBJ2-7,TGTGCCAGTAGCACTGGCCCAGCGGGAGGTGTCTACGAGCAGTACTTC,CASSTGPAGGVYEQYF
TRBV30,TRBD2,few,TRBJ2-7,TGTGCCTGGAGTCTAGCGGGGGGGCAACACGAGCAGTACTTC,CAWSLAGGQHEQYF
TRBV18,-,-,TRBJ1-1,TGTGCCAGCTCAGAGCTTCTGGACACTGAAGCTTTCTTT,CASSELLDTEAFF
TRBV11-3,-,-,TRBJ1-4,TGTGCCAGCAGCTTAGCATACAGGGCATCGGAAAAACTGTTTTTT,CASSLAYRASEKLFF
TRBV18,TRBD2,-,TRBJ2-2,TGTGCCAGCTCGCGCGGGGGGCTGAACACCGGGGAGCTGTTTTTT,CASSRGGLNTGELFF
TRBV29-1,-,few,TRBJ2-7,TGCAGCGTACGCCGCGGGGCGGAAGAGCAGTACTTC,CSVRRGAEEQYF
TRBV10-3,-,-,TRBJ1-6,TGTGCCATCAGAACCACAGGGTTTAATTCACCCCTCCACTTT,CAIRTTGFNSPLHF
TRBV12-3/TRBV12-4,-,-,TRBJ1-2,TGTGCCAGCAGTCCGGACAGAAACTATGGCTACACCTTC,CASSPDRNYGYTF